Sequencing of this T cell receptor beta chain was carried out in a study of blood T cell repertoires in COVID-19. The wider study: The origin of the acute and convalescent COVID-19 samples was the United States, Italy and Spain.

The junction had 10 bases not matched to a gene; V was cut back by 0 bases and J by 2 bases. The CDR3 loop spans 18 amino acids. Germline lookup yields CDR1 LGHNA and CDR2 YNFKEQ. Clones were sequenced by immunoSEQ multiplex PCR, and TCRdb holds only the in-frame ones, with some missing. Found here are around 200,000 clones, roughly 80% of them singletons; the top ten hold approximately 15%. This clone was detected only once. Sequenced material: peripheral blood. The chain is built from TRBV4-2 and TRBJ2-3; TRBD2 matches 8 bases. This TCR came from a man aged 25 to 40 with active or convalescent COVID-19. The CDR3 protein is CASSQDLLGGGFTDTQYF. The CDR3 nucleotides read TGTGCCAGCAGCCAAGATCTCCTCGGCGGGGGGTTCACAGATACGCAGTATTTT.